This T cell receptor beta chain was retrieved from a study of blood T cell repertoires in COVID-19. About the study: The samples span acute and convalescent COVID-19 from the United States, Italy and Spain. Sources were T cells, B-cell-depleted T cells, or PBMCs; the material itself was cDNA or gDNA.

Germline V gene sequence: CDR1 MGHRA, CDR2 YSYEKL. The CDR3 is 17 residues long. V lost 4 bases and J lost 1; bases outside the gene matches: 11. Authors' analysis steps: Estimates of nucleated cell counts were drawn from the amplification of reference gene primers. Repertoires were generated with immunoSEQ multiplex PCR, while TCRdb's copy carries only in-frame clones and drops some. V, J and clone size are those of that table, while D and trimming were read from the DNA. The sample has around 200,000 clones, roughly 86% seen once. Participants were aged 18 to 89 years from roughly 25 US areas. The receptor comes from a man aged 18 to 29 with acute COVID-19. This rearrangement joins TRBV4-1 to TRBJ2-7; 9 positions agree with TRBD2. Material: PBMCs or T cells enriched from blood (not recorded which). The CDR3 region is CASSRDRDSGRSYEQYF. The CDR3 bases are TGCGCCAGCAGCCGAGACCGTGATAGCGGGAGATCCTACGAGCAGTACTTC.